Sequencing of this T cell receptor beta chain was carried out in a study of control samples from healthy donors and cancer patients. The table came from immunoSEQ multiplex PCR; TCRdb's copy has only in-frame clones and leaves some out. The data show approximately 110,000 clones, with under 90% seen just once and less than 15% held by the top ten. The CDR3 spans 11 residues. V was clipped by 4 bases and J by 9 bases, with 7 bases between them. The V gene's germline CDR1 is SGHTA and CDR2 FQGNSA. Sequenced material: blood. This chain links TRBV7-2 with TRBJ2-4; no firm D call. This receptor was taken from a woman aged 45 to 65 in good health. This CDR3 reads CASSSLGIQYF. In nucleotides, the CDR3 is TGTGCCAGCAGCTCGCTTGGCATTCAGTACTTC.